One sample yielded the 27 T cell receptor beta chains listed below, sequenced in a study of HIV-infected patients and healthy controls. Reverse transcription used around 540 ng RNA and constant-region primers for alpha and beta. Each of the alpha and beta chains got its own library through chain-specific third strand synthesis with indices. TCRdb independently ran MiXCR on the 5' RACE reads; one entry per CDR3 protein. The table records about 13,000 distinct CDR3 sequences, about a tenth of them present only once. No cell fractionation was done, so the repertoire covers all unsorted peripheral blood T cells. Sequenced: blood. These receptors all come from an adult in good health.

There are a few counts of this clonotype. This chain links TRBV5-1 with TRBJ2-7; D is unclear. V lost 0 bases to trimming and J lost 7 bases, with 8 bases between them. Germline values: CDR1 SGHRS, CDR2 YFSETQ. CDR3 length: 12 amino acids. Here the CDR3 reads CASSLDRWEQYF. As DNA, the CDR3 is TGCGCCAGCAGCTTGGATAGGTGGGAGCAGTACTTC.

This clonotype is judged medium-sized. This chain links TRBV12-3 or TRBV12-4 with TRBJ2-3; D is unclear. V shed 6 bases and J shed 2 bases, with 6 bases lying between them. The CDR3 is 12 residues long. CDR3 nucleotide sequence: TGTGCCAGCAGCCCACACACAGATACGCAGTATTTT. Residues: CASSPHTDTQYF.

The sample holds many counts of this clonotype. The V call is TRBV5-1, the J call TRBJ1-1, with 11 nucleotides matching TRBD1. The CDR3 length is 15 residues. J gave up 7 bases and V 4 bases, and 9 bases lay outside the gene matches. Germline assignment: CDR1 SGHRS and CDR2 YFSETQ. CDR3 sequence reads: CASSTGQGANFEAFF. Written as DNA, the CDR3 is TGCGCCAGCAGCACCGGACAGGGGGCAAATTTTGAAGCTTTCTTT.

By sample fraction, this clonotype is medium-sized (0.01 to 0.1%). The chain has TRBV3-1 and TRBJ2-2; 7 nucleotides match TRBD1. V shed 7 bases, J shed 8 bases, and the junction held 10 bases outside the gene matches. CDR3 size: 14 residues. Per germline, CDR1 LGHDT and CDR2 YNNKEL (reference sequence). Here the CDR3 DNA reads TGTGCCAGCACCGAAGGGACAGTGAATGGGGAGCTGTTTTTT. This sequence encodes CASTEGTVNGELFF.

This clonotype turned up a few times. The chain combines TRBV7-3 with TRBJ2-3, with D maybe TRBD2 (5 bases). Trimming removed 5 bases at V and 1 base at J, with 10 bases between. CDR1 SGHTA and CDR2 FQGTGA come from the germline V gene. The CDR3 is made up of 14 amino acids. The CDR3 DNA sequence: TGTGCCAGCAGCGTTGGACTCGGCACAGATACGCAGTATTTT. This codes for CASSVGLGTDTQYF.

V and J are TRBV29-1 and TRBJ1-2; weak D call: TRBD1 (5 bases). V lost 4 bases to trimming and J lost 2 bases, with 11 bases between them. Germline CDR1 SQVTM, CDR2 ANQGSEA. CDR3 length: 13 amino acids. The CDR3: CSVATSGNYGYTF. CDR3 coding DNA: TGCAGCGTTGCAACCTCAGGGAACTATGGCTACACCTTC. The full variable domain, completed using reference TRBV29-1 and TRBJ1-2, is SAVISQKPSRDICQRGTSLTIQCQVDSQVTMMFWYRQQPGQSLTLIATANQGSEATYESGFVIDKFPISRPNLTFSTLTVSNMSPEDSSIYLCSVATSGNYGYTFGSGTRLTVV.

The sample holds many counts of this clonotype. The rearrangement links TRBV20-1 to TRBJ1-1, with D perhaps matching TRBD1 (5 bases). Germline CDR1 is DFQATT and CDR2 is SNEGSKA (reference sequence). The CDR3 is 18 residues long. Trimming shortened V by 2 bases and J by 0 bases, and 22 bases separated the two germline ends. The CDR3 DNA sequence: TGCAGTGCTAGATCCTCGGGGGGAGGGCTCCTACTGAACACTGAAGCTTTCTTT. The encoded protein is CSARSSGGGLLLNTEAFF.

In DNA form, the CDR3 reads TGCAGCGTTGGGGGACAGGGGGCCCCAGATACGCAGTATTTT. Translating gives CSVGGQGAPDTQYF. The V and J genes are TRBV29-1 and TRBJ2-3; TRBD1 matches 12 bases. With 4 bases clipped from V and 4 bases from J, the junction kept 3 bases outside the gene matches. The CDR3 loop spans 14 amino acids. CDR1 and CDR2 from the germline V gene are SQVTM and ANQGSEA.

This clonotype was counted at least ten times. The J gene is TRBJ1-1, the V gene TRBV5-1; TRBD1 agrees at 8 bases. Germline CDR1 reads SGHRS; CDR2 reads YFSETQ. J gave up 5 bases and V 4 bases, and 10 bases lay outside the gene matches. The CDR3 runs to 15 residues. CDR3 residues: CASSPGQGVITEAFF. The CDR3 bases are TGCGCCAGCAGCCCCGGACAGGGTGTTATTACTGAAGCTTTCTTT.

By proportion, this clonotype is medium-sized. The chain links TRBV28 to TRBJ2-7; D is unresolved. This CDR3 contains 12 residues. Germline lookup yields CDR1 MDHEN and CDR2 SYDVKM. V was trimmed by 5 bases and J by 9 bases, leaving 14 bases between them. The CDR3 loop is CASSPPGWGQYF. The CDR3 DNA reads as TGTGCCAGCAGTCCCCCCGGGTGGGGGCAGTACTTC.

This clonotype was seen repeatedly, ten times or more. This chain connects TRBV10-2 to TRBJ2-3; the D gene is possibly TRBD2 (5 bases). The CDR3 has 15 residues. Trimming removed 5 bases from V and 0 bases from J, with 12 bases in between. Per the germline V gene, CDR1 is WSHSY and CDR2 is SAAADI. CDR3 amino acids: CASSTIGRSTDTQYF. Here the CDR3 DNA reads TGCGCCAGCAGTACCATTGGGAGAAGCACAGATACGCAGTATTTT.

This clonotype was picked up many times. The rearrangement joins TRBV7-2 to TRBJ1-5, with 9 bases matching TRBD1. The ends lost 6 bases at V and 7 bases at J; junction bases unmatched: 7. The CDR3 is made up of 14 amino acids. The germline V gene has CDR1 SGHTA and CDR2 FQGNSA. CDR3: CASRGTGGIQPQHF. In nucleotides, the CDR3 is TGTGCCAGCAGGGGTACAGGGGGCATCCAGCCCCAGCATTTT.

This clonotype is deemed medium-sized (0.01 to 0.1%). The CDR3 DNA sequence: TGTGCCAGCAGTCCCGTGGGATCGGCGAATTCACCCCTCCACTTT. This gives the protein CASSPVGSANSPLHF. This chain links TRBV2 with TRBJ1-6; D remains unclear. V lost 5 bases, J lost 7 bases, and 15 bases lay in between. The CDR3 is made up of 15 amino acids. Germline V gives CDR1 SNHLY, CDR2 FYNNEI.

In its sample, this clonotype was seen many times. This rearrangement joins TRBV28 to TRBJ1-1; D remains unclear. The CDR3 extends over 14 amino acids. CDR1 and CDR2 (germline): MDHEN, SYDVKM. Trimming removed 7 bases at V and 1 base at J, with 13 bases between. The CDR3: CASTNREENTEAFF. CDR3 in DNA: TGTGCCAGCACCAATAGGGAGGAGAACACTGAAGCTTTCTTT.

The chain couples TRBV12-3 or TRBV12-4 to TRBJ1-1; TRBD1 matches 7 bases. V was pared by 6 bases and J by 0 bases, with 4 bases of the junction left unmatched. The CDR3 runs 14 residues. CDR3 bases: TGTGCCAGCAGACTGGGACAGATGAACACTGAAGCTTTCTTT. It is translated as CASRLGQMNTEAFF.

This clonotype was recorded a few times. The chain has TRBV6-6 and TRBJ2-4; TRBD2 is a possible D gene (6 bases). Germline V gene data show CDR1 as MNHNY and CDR2 as SVGAGI (reference sequence). V shed 5 bases and J shed 0 bases, with 11 bases lying between them. The length of the CDR3 is 15 residues. As DNA, the CDR3 is TGTGCCAGCAGTCCGGAGGGGCTAGCCAAAAACATTCAGTACTTC. Encoded protein: CASSPEGLAKNIQYF.

This rearrangement joins TRBV6-1 to TRBJ2-3; 12 bases map to TRBD1. Per the germline V gene, CDR1 is MNHNS and CDR2 is SASEGT. CDR3 length equals 16 residues. The junction had 5 bases not matched to a gene; V was cut back by 5 bases and J by 2 bases. CDR3 residues: CASSPGTGGLTDTQYF. The CDR3 coding sequence is TGTGCCAGCAGTCCCGGGACAGGGGGCCTCACAGATACGCAGTATTTT.

This clonotype is medium-sized in the sample. The chain couples TRBV5-5 to TRBJ2-1; tentatively, D is TRBD2 (5 bases). CDR1 is SGHKS, CDR2 YYEKEE, per germline (reference sequence). The V end lost 2 bases, the J end lost 8 bases, and 14 bases lay between the germline ends. This CDR3 is built from 14 residues. The CDR3 region is CASSFRLAPDEQFF. The CDR3 DNA is TGTGCCAGCAGCTTTCGGCTAGCCCCCGATGAGCAGTTCTTC.

Comments on this clonotype: Given a much more abundant clone one base away, this may be a read error. The V gene is TRBV2, the J gene TRBJ1-5, with TRBD1 as a possible D gene (5 bases). Germline lookup yields CDR1 SNHLY and CDR2 FYNNEI. The CDR3 is made up of 14 amino acids. Trimming left V 7 bases short and J 3 bases short, with 13 bases between. CDR3 DNA: TGTGCCAGCAAAGGGGTTAAGGACAATCAGCCCCAGCATTTT. It translates to CASKGVKDNQPQHF.

This clonotype has at least ten counts. The rearrangement joins TRBV10-2 to TRBJ2-3; TRBD2 aligns across 7 bases. CDR3 length: 13 residues. The J segment lost 7 bases and the V segment lost 2 bases, leaving 3 bases of the junction unmatched. CDR1 WSHSY and CDR2 SAAADI come from the germline V gene. The CDR3 sequence is CASSEGRGNTQYF. CDR3 coding DNA: TGCGCCAGCAGTGAGGGGAGGGGAAATACGCAGTATTTT.

This clonotype has more than one count but fewer than ten. The genes are TRBV18 and TRBJ2-1; 9 nucleotides agree with TRBD2. Germline-derived CDR1 and CDR2 are KGHSH and LQKENI. With V trimmed by 2 bases and J by 7 bases, 12 bases remained unmatched. The CDR3 loop spans 17 amino acids. CDR3 region: CASSPKSGAGGGNEQFF. In DNA, the CDR3 is TGTGCCAGCTCACCAAAAAGTGGAGCGGGAGGTGGGAATGAGCAGTTCTTC.

This sequence joins TRBV6-5 and TRBJ1-1; D unclear. From germline, CDR1 is MNHEY and CDR2 SVGAGI. Trimming stripped 9 bases from V and 0 bases from J, with 14 bases between. This CDR3 has 14 amino acids. CDR3 bases: TGTGCCAGTGCCGGACGTAACTTGAACACTGAAGCTTTCTTT. Translating it yields CASAGRNLNTEAFF.

This clonotype was observed a handful of times. The rearrangement uses TRBV12-3 or TRBV12-4 and TRBJ1-1; 7 bases line up with TRBD1. The ends lost 1 base at V and 0 bases at J; junction bases unmatched: 2. This CDR3 comprises 15 residues. As DNA, the CDR3 is TGTGCCAGCAGTTTAGGAGACAGGGTGAACACTGAAGCTTTCTTT. Translation gives CASSLGDRVNTEAFF.

This clonotype was detected a few times. The chain joins TRBV11-2 to TRBJ2-5; 7 bases match TRBD1. After removal of 3 bases from V and 7 bases from J, the junction contained 17 bases not matched to a gene. CDR1 and CDR2 from the germline V gene are SGHAT and FQNNGV. The CDR3 sequence is 17 residues long. This CDR3 is CASSFPRQSGGLGTQYF. CDR3 nucleotide sequence: TGTGCCAGCAGCTTTCCCCGGCAGTCAGGGGGTTTAGGGACCCAGTACTTC.

This clonotype was seen more than once but under ten times. The V call is TRBV27, the J call TRBJ2-5; 9 nucleotides match TRBD1. The V segment lost 4 bases and the J segment 1 base; nucleotides outside the gene matches: 16. This CDR3 region has 19 residues. Germline lookup yields CDR1 MNHEY and CDR2 SMNVEV (reference sequence). CDR3 amino acids: CASSSGQGRSGGFQETQYF. CDR3 sequence (DNA): TGTGCCAGCAGTTCGGGACAGGGAAGGTCAGGGGGCTTCCAAGAGACCCAGTACTTC.

Many counts were recorded for this clonotype. The chain is built from TRBV7-2 and TRBJ2-1, with D possibly matching TRBD2 (6 bases). V was clipped by 6 bases and J by 4 bases, with 19 bases between them. Per germline, CDR1 SGHTA and CDR2 FQGNSA. The CDR3 is made up of 16 amino acids. For the CDR3, the DNA is TGTGCCAGCAGTGTGGGCGGGATAGGCGCTTACAATGAGCAGTTCTTC. Translating it yields CASSVGGIGAYNEQFF.

This clonotype was counted between two and nine times. The V gene is TRBV18, the J gene TRBJ2-5; D is undetermined. The germline gives CDR1 KGHSH, CDR2 LQKENI. The length of the CDR3 is 12 residues. Trimming removed 2 bases from V and 4 bases from J, with 5 bases in between. CDR3 coding DNA: TGTGCCAGCTCACCATCCCGAGAGACCCAGTACTTC. It yields the protein CASSPSRETQYF. The full variable domain, rest sourced from reference TRBV18 and TRBJ2-5, is NAGVMQNPRHLVRRRGQEARLRCSPMKGHSHVYWYRQLPEEGLKFMVYLQKENIIDESGMPKERFSAEFPKEGPSILRIQQVVRGDSAAYFCASSPSRETQYFGPGTRLLVL.